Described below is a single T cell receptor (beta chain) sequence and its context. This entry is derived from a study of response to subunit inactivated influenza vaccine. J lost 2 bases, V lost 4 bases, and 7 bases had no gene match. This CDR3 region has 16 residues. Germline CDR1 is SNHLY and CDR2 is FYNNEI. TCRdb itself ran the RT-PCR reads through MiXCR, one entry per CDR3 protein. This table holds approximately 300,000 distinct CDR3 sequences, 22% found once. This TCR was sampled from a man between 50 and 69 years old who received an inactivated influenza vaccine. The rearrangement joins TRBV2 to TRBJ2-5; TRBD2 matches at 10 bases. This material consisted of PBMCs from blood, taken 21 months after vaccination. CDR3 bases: TGTGCCAGCAGTGGAGTAGGGACTAGCGTACAAGAGACCCAGTACTTC. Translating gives CASSGVGTSVQETQYF.